A selection of T cell receptor beta chains follows, all from one sample in a study of blood T cell repertoires in COVID-19. The protocol was immunoSEQ multiplex PCR, while the TCRdb copy is restricted to in-frame clones and leaves out a portion. The data show fewer than 200,000 clones, with 75% to 85% seen just once and about 11% held by the top ten. Sequencing was done on a sample of peripheral blood. The origin of the receptors is a woman between 40 and 50 years old with COVID-19, enrolled during active disease. Both conserved end residues are part of each CDR3. Each record gives: V gene, clone size, D gene, J gene, CDR3 protein, CDR3 DNA. A D gene is named only where the DNA matches it firmly. Expanded clones get a size class; other rows say once, few or many, or leave the size out.

TRBV3-1/TRBV3-2	NA	NA	TRBJ1-6	CASRGRGPNSPLHF	TGTGCCAGCAGGGGCAGGGGACCTAATTCACCCCTCCACTTT
TRBV5-4	NA	NA	TRBJ2-5	CASSLWGLETQYF	TGTGCCAGCAGCTTGTGGGGGCTGGAGACCCAGTACTTC
TRBV3-1/TRBV3-2	NA	TRBD2	TRBJ2-1	CASSGGLAGGGEQFF	TGTGCCAGCAGCGGGGGACTAGCGGGGGGCGGTGAGCAGTTCTTC
TRBV11-2	NA	NA	TRBJ1-4	CASKGGLNEKLFF	TGTGCCAGCAAGGGGGGGTTGAATGAAAAACTGTTTTTT
TRBV12-5	NA	NA	TRBJ2-3	CASGLVPGEDTQYF	TGTGCTAGTGGTTTGGTACCAGGGGAAGATACGCAGTATTTT
TRBV2	NA	NA	TRBJ2-1	CASSGQIYNEQFF	TGTGCCAGCAGTGGACAGATCTACAATGAGCAGTTCTTC
TRBV5-4	NA	TRBD2	TRBJ2-1	CASSSSGLAGGPTSYNEQFF	TGTGCCAGCAGCAGTTCGGGACTAGCGGGAGGGCCCACCTCCTACAATGAGCAGTTCTTC
TRBV6-5	few	TRBD2	TRBJ2-2	CASSYILAGSGELFF	TGTGCCAGCAGTTACATCCTAGCGGGGTCCGGGGAGCTGTTTTTT
TRBV7-8	NA	NA	TRBJ2-5	CASSLIRLPHAAQYF	TGTGCCAGCAGCTTGATCCGGCTACCCCACGCGGCCCAGTACTTC
TRBV19	NA	TRBD1	TRBJ1-5	CASRAQGARGQPQHF	TGTGCCAGTAGGGCACAGGGGGCAAGGGGTCAGCCCCAGCATTTT
TRBV5-1	NA	NA	TRBJ2-4	CASSPNRGGMDIQYF	TGCGCCAGCAGCCCTAACAGGGGCGGGATGGACATTCAGTACTTC
TRBV3-1/TRBV3-2	NA	NA	TRBJ2-3	CASSQVGHSTDTQYF	TGTGCCAGCAGCCAAGTGGGACATAGCACAGATACGCAGTATTTT
TRBV18	NA	TRBD1	TRBJ1-1	CASSTGENTEAFF	TGTGCCAGCTCAACAGGGGAGAACACTGAAGCTTTCTTT
TRBV3-1/TRBV3-2	many	TRBD1	TRBJ2-7	CASSRPGQGSYEQYF	TGTGCCAGCAGCCGGCCGGGACAGGGGTCCTACGAGCAGTACTTC
TRBV6-5	NA	NA	TRBJ2-6	CASSSNPRYWANVLTF	TGTGCCAGCAGTTCCAACCCCAGGTACTGGGCCAACGTCCTGACTTTC
TRBV19	NA	NA	TRBJ1-5	CASSIPRGLNQPQHF	TGTGCCAGTAGTATCCCCAGGGGCCTCAATCAGCCCCAGCATTTT
TRBV5-1	few	NA	TRBJ2-2	CASSLDGRNTGELFF	TGCGCCAGCAGCTTGGACGGGAGAAACACCGGGGAGCTGTTTTTT
TRBV3-1/TRBV3-2	few	TRBD1	TRBJ2-3	CASSPLGQGETDTQYF	TGTGCCAGCAGCCCATTAGGACAGGGAGAAACAGATACGCAGTATTTT
TRBV4-1	NA	NA	TRBJ2-7	CASSQDRTVSYEQYF	TGCGCCAGCAGCCAAGATCGAACAGTCTCCTACGAGCAGTACTTC
TRBV9	NA	NA	TRBJ1-2	CASSADSYGYTF	TGTGCCAGCAGCGCTGACAGCTATGGCTACACCTTC
TRBV5-1	NA	TRBD1	TRBJ2-3	CASRKQGGPDTQYF	TGCGCCAGCAGGAAACAGGGGGGCCCAGATACGCAGTATTTT
TRBV5-8	NA	NA	TRBJ2-2	CASSPGEATRTGELFF	TGTGCCAGCAGCCCTGGAGAGGCCACGAGGACCGGGGAGCTGTTTTTT
TRBV5-1	NA	TRBD2	TRBJ2-1	CASTLAGGPPDEQFF	TGCGCCAGCACCCTAGCGGGAGGGCCGCCGGATGAGCAGTTCTTC
TRBV5-1	NA	TRBD2	TRBJ2-1	CASSLVLAGSYNEQFF	TGCGCCAGCAGCTTGGTGTTAGCGGGGTCCTACAATGAGCAGTTCTTC
TRBV4-2	NA	NA	TRBJ2-1	CASSPGISSSYNEQFF	TGTGCCAGCAGCCCAGGGATCTCATCTTCTTACAATGAGCAGTTCTTC
TRBV7-9	NA	NA	TRBJ1-1	CASSSTQNTEAFF	TGTGCCAGCAGCTCGACTCAGAACACTGAAGCTTTCTTT
TRBV9	NA	TRBD2	TRBJ2-6	CASSNMGLAGGSPSGANVLTF	TGTGCCAGCAGCAATATGGGACTAGCGGGGGGTTCCCCCTCTGGGGCCAACGTCCTGACTTTC
TRBV15	NA	NA	TRBJ2-2	CATSRALAGELFF	TGTGCCACCAGCAGAGCACTAGCCGGGGAGCTGTTTTTT
TRBV10-1	once	NA	TRBJ2-1	CASSESTRNEQFF	TGCGCCAGCAGTGAGAGTACGAGGAATGAGCAGTTCTTC
TRBV2	NA	NA	TRBJ1-1	CASSLQGFRNTEAFF	TGTGCCAGCAGTCTACAGGGTTTCCGGAACACTGAAGCTTTCTTT
TRBV3-1/TRBV3-2	NA	NA	TRBJ1-6	CASSALQVRNSPLHF	TGTGCCAGCAGCGCTTTGCAGGTCCGGAATTCACCCCTCCACTTT
TRBV19	NA	NA	TRBJ1-5	CASSQGWIQPQHF	TGTGCCAGTTCTCAGGGGTGGATTCAGCCCCAGCATTTT
TRBV18	NA	NA	TRBJ2-1	CASSPSQNYNEQFF	TGTGCCAGCTCACCTTCTCAGAACTACAATGAGCAGTTCTTC
TRBV7-9	NA	NA	TRBJ2-5	CASSHFGETQYF	TGTGCCAGCAGCCACTTCGGGGAGACCCAGTACTTC
TRBV4-1	once	NA	TRBJ2-7	CASSQETHRVYEQYF	TGCGCCAGCAGCCAAGAAACCCACAGGGTGTACGAGCAGTACTTC
TRBV27	once	NA	TRBJ2-3	CASSLIPQSTDTQYF	TGTGCCAGCAGTTTAATCCCCCAGAGCACAGATACGCAGTATTTT
TRBV7-9	NA	NA	TRBJ2-3	CAITTGLGTDTQYF	TGTGCCATAACGACCGGCCTAGGCACAGATACGCAGTATTTT
TRBV7-9	NA	TRBD1	TRBJ2-3	CASSWIKGAADTQYF	TGTGCCAGCAGCTGGATAAAGGGGGCCGCAGATACGCAGTATTTT
TRBV5-1	NA	TRBD1	TRBJ2-3	CASSLAGTGRTDTQYF	TGCGCCAGCAGCTTGGCAGGGACAGGGCGCACAGATACGCAGTATTTT
TRBV5-5	many	TRBD1	TRBJ2-6	CASSSLSGGTGANVLTF	TGTGCCAGCAGCTCCCTATCAGGGGGCACTGGGGCCAACGTCCTGACTTTC
TRBV6-5	NA	NA	TRBJ2-1	CASSYASAANEQFF	TGTGCCAGCAGTTACGCCTCCGCGGCTAATGAGCAGTTCTTC
TRBV19	NA	NA	TRBJ1-1	CASSLPGHLNTEAFF	TGTGCCAGTAGTCTACCGGGACACCTGAACACTGAAGCTTTCTTT
TRBV7-9	NA	NA	TRBJ2-7	CASSQTPSYEQYF	TGTGCCAGCAGCCAAACTCCTTCCTACGAGCAGTACTTC
TRBV5-1	NA	TRBD2	TRBJ2-1	CASSPISGSSYNEQFF	TGCGCCAGCAGCCCGATTAGCGGGAGCAGTTACAATGAGCAGTTCTTC
TRBV7-8	NA	NA	TRBJ2-1	CASSLFRAHNEQFF	TGTGCCAGCAGCTTATTCAGGGCCCACAATGAGCAGTTCTTC
TRBV5-8	NA	NA	TRBJ1-1	CASSLVYGLGVRNTEAFF	TGTGCCAGCAGCTTGGTGTACGGGTTGGGTGTTAGGAACACTGAAGCTTTCTTT
TRBV3-1/TRBV3-2	NA	TRBD1	TRBJ1-1	CGTRGATEAFF	TGTGGTACCAGGGGGGCCACTGAAGCTTTCTTT
TRBV15	NA	NA	TRBJ2-5	CATSSGDQETQYF	TGTGCCACCAGCAGCGGGGACCAAGAGACCCAGTACTTC
TRBV5-4	NA	TRBD2	TRBJ2-1	CASSLDPSGSVGNEQFF	TGTGCCAGCAGCTTGGATCCTAGCGGGAGTGTAGGAAATGAGCAGTTCTTC
TRBV5-1	NA	NA	TRBJ1-6	CASRGLPTSHNSPLHF	TGCGCCAGCAGAGGACTGCCGACCTCCCATAATTCACCCCTCCACTTT
TRBV18	NA	TRBD2	TRBJ2-3	CASSPRGGDTQYF	TGTGCCAGCTCTCCCCGGGGAGGGGATACGCAGTATTTT